Listed below are T cell receptor beta chains from one sample, sequenced in a study of esophageal squamous cell carcinoma under preoperative chemotherapy. In TCRdb, the PCR reads were re-called with MiXCR into one record per CDR3 protein. The sample has about 15,000 distinct CDR3 sequences, roughly 60% seen once. Sample collection was performed from a patient given preoperative chemotherapy. These receptors all stem from a human donor with esophageal squamous cell carcinoma. The donor label of this sample is uncertain. The CDR3 runs from the conserved cysteine through the conserved F or W. D genes are given only for firm matches. Clone size appears in some rows only: once, few, many, or a class for an expanded clone.

size,D,J,V,length,CDR3,DNA
.,TRBD2,TRBJ2-5,TRBV7-2,14,CAGSGGTDLETQYF,TGTGCGGGGAGCGGGGGCACTGACCTAGAGACGCAGTATTTC
.,TRBD2,TRBJ2-7,TRBV6-1,15,CAGGEAGGGHDTQYF,TGTGCCGGGGGGGAAGCGGGGGGGGGCCACGATACGCAGTACTTC
medium-sized,.,TRBJ2-7,TRBV6-1,14,CASRDTWGTYEQYF,TGTGCCAGCAGGGACACCTGGGGAACCTACGAGCAGTACTTC
few,.,TRBJ2-2,TRBV5-1,14,CASSLEGRTGELFF,TGCGCCAGCAGCTTGGAGGGGAGGACCGGGGAGCTGTTTTTT
many,.,TRBJ2-3,TRBV4-3,14,CASSQGVGTDTQYF,TGCGCCAGCAGCCAAGGGGTGGGAACAGATACGCAGTATTTT
.,.,TRBJ2-7,TRBV6-4,14,CAGVGGLEPETQYF,TGTGCGGGCGTAGGGGGACTGGAGCCAGAGACGCAGTACTTC
.,.,TRBJ2-4,TRBV6-1,16,CASRRKGGGAKNMQYF,TGTGCCAGCCGCCGCAAGGGGGGGGGAGCCAAAAATATGCAGTATTTC
.,.,TRBJ1-3,TRBV6-5,16,CASSYSRRSSGNTIYF,TGTGCCAGCAGTTACTCGAGAAGGTCCTCTGGAAACACCATATATTTT
medium-sized,.,TRBJ2-4,TRBV6-5,12,CASTSDRNIQYF,TGTGCCAGCACCTCGGACAGAAACATTCAGTACTTC
.,TRBD2,TRBJ2-7,TRBV6-1,15,CASSGGSGSAYEQYF,TGTGCCAGCAGCGGGGGGTCAGGGAGCGCCTACGAGCAGTACTTC
few,.,TRBJ2-1,TRBV11-2,17,CASSSRLKQGAYNEQFF,TGTGCCAGCAGCTCAAGGTTAAAACAGGGAGCCTACAATGAGCAGTTCTTC
many,.,TRBJ2-7,TRBV6-1,13,CASGNRDSYEQYF,TGTGCCAGCGGAAACAGGGACTCCTACGAGCAGTACTTC
.,.,TRBJ2-3,TRBV6-1,15,CARGRGSGDPDTQYF,TGTGCCAGGGGTCGGGGGAGCGGTGACCCAGATACGCAGTATTTT
medium-sized,TRBD2,TRBJ2-1,TRBV6-1,15,CASRGGTSGLNEQFF,TGTGCCAGCCGAGGGGGGACTAGCGGTCTCAATGAGCAGTTCTTC
.,.,TRBJ2-3,TRBV6-1,16,CASSEALTGATDTQYF,TGTGCCAGCAGTGAAGCGTTGACAGGCGCCACAGATACGCAGTATTTT
.,.,TRBJ1-1,TRBV3-1,16,CASSQQGFSDSTEAFF,TGTGCCAGCAGCCAGCAGGGCTTTTCGGATAGCACTGAAGCTTTCTTT
.,TRBD2,TRBJ2-2,TRBV7-6,17,CASSFLAGGLNTGELFF,TGTGCCAGCAGTTTTCTAGCGGGAGGACTAAACACCGGGGAGCTGTTTTTT
once,.,TRBJ2-5,TRBV7-2,15,CASSSRRRSQETQYF,TGTGCCAGCAGTTCGCGGAGGCGGAGCCAAGAGACCCAGTACTTC
once,.,TRBJ2-3,TRBV10-1,15,CASGPGTSAKDTQYF,TGCGCCAGCGGACCGGGCACGAGTGCCAAAGATACACAGTACTTT
medium-sized,TRBD2,TRBJ2-1,TRBV6-1,16,CASSEAVGLASYEQFF,TGTGCCAGCAGTGAAGCGGTCGGACTAGCTTCCTACGAGCAGTTCTTC
.,TRBD2,TRBJ2-3,TRBV6-1,16,CASRGHGGGGEDTQYF,TGTGCCAGCAGGGGGCACGGGGGGGGTGGGGAAGATACGCAGTATTTT
.,TRBD2,TRBJ2-3,TRBV6-1,15,CASSPGLAGDETQYF,TGTGCCAGCAGTCCTGGGCTAGCGGGAGATGAGACGCAGTATTTC
.,.,TRBJ2-7,TRBV6-1,12,CASSQTEYEQYF,TGTGCCAGCAGTCAGACAGAATACGAGCAGTACTTC
.,.,TRBJ2-7,TRBV6-1,14,CAGSGGLGQDTQYF,TGTGCGGGCAGTGGGGGGCTGGGGCAAGATACGCAGTACTTC
many,TRBD2,TRBJ2-5,TRBV6-1,16,CASSDVLAGATETQYF,TGTGCCAGCAGTGATGTGCTAGCGGGGGCTACGGAGACCCAGTACTTC
.,.,TRBJ2-7,TRBV6-4,16,CASSDGKSGGTDTQYF,TGTGCCAGCAGTGACGGAAAGTCGGGCGGCACAGACACGCAGTACTTC
.,TRBD1,TRBJ2-3,TRBV4-1,16,CASSRIWTGWADTQYF,TGCGCCAGCAGCCGGATTTGGACAGGGTGGGCAGATACGCAGTATTTT
.,.,TRBJ2-5,TRBV27,14,CASSQGGNGEALYF,TGTGCCAGCAGTCAAGGGGGGAACGGGGAGGCCCTGTACTTC
.,TRBD2,TRBJ2-4,TRBV6-1,17,CASSASAGGCAKNIQYF,TGTGCCAGCAGTGCAAGCGCGGGGGGGTGCGCCAAAAACATTCAGTACTTC
few,.,TRBJ1-4,TRBV5-5,15,CASSGPGTENEKLFF,TGTGCCAGCAGCGGGCCCGGGACGGAGAATGAAAAACTGTTTTTT
few,TRBD2,TRBJ2-3,TRBV6-1,14,CASGGRGVTDTQYF,TGTGCCAGCGGGGGTCGGGGGGTCACAGATACGCAGTATTTT
.,.,TRBJ2-1,TRBV27,12,CASSLSGNEQFF,TGTGCCAGCAGTTTAAGCGGGAATGAGCAGTTCTTC
.,TRBD2,TRBJ2-3,TRBV10-3,14,CAGVGGGDTDTQYF,TGTGCCGGCGTTGGCGGGGGGGACACAGATACGCAGTATTTT
once,.,TRBJ2-2,TRBV6-1,14,CASSQALSTDKQFF,TGTGCCAGCAGCCAGGCTCTCAGCACAGATAAGCAGTTTTTT
.,.,TRBJ2-1,TRBV11-3,15,CASSLGGNPNEEQFF,TGTGCCAGCAGCTTAGGAGGGAACCCTAACGAGGAGCAGTTTTTC
.,.,TRBJ2-3,TRBV6-1,15,CASSAGAASKNEQYF,TGTGCCAGCAGTGCGGGGGCTGCGAGCAAAAATGAGCAGTATTTT
once,.,TRBJ2-7,TRBV12-3/TRBV12-4,15,CASSSDRSSYNEQYF,TGTGCCAGCAGTTCGGACCGGAGCTCCTACAATGAGCAGTACTTC
few,TRBD1,TRBJ2-3,TRBV10-1,13,CASGTGQMDTQYF,TGCGCCAGTGGGACAGGTCAAATGGATACGCAGTATTTT
.,TRBD2,TRBJ2-3,TRBV6-4,14,CASSESGGRETQYF,TGTGCCAGCAGTGAGAGCGGGGGGAGGGAGACGCAGTATTTC
.,TRBD1,TRBJ1-1,TRBV14,14,CASSPRTGYTEAFF,TGTGCCAGCAGCCCGAGGACAGGGTACACTGAAGCTTTCTTT
.,.,TRBJ2-1,TRBV6-1,16,CASSLVQGRGYNKQFF,TGTGCCAGCAGCCTTGTACAGGGTAGGGGCTACAATAAGCAGTTCTTT
.,.,TRBJ2-1,TRBV6-1,16,CASTPRHRNRIDEQFF,TGTGCCAGCACCCCCAGGCATAGGAACAGAATAGATGAGCAGTTCTTC
.,TRBD1,TRBJ2-1,TRBV3-1,14,CASSQAVGGWEQFF,TGTGCCAGCAGCCAAGCCGTAGGGGGCTGGGAGCAGTTCTTC
.,.,TRBJ2-2,TRBV6-1,14,CAGSLGVSTGELFF,TGTGCGGGCAGCCTGGGAGTGAGCACAGGGGAGCTGTTTTTT
few,.,TRBJ2-7,TRBV6-1,15,CASSEGDPSSYEQYF,TGTGCCAGCAGTGAAGGGGACCCAAGCTCCTACGAGCAGTACTTC
large,TRBD2,TRBJ2-1,TRBV7-2,17,CASSLPTFGGRNNEQFF,TGTGCCAGCAGCTTACCAACTTTCGGGGGGAGGAACAATGAGCAGTTCTTC
.,TRBD2,TRBJ2-1,TRBV6-1,12,CASSLRGGEQFF,TGTGCCAGTAGCTTGCGGGGGGGTGAGCAGTTCTTC
few,TRBD2,TRBJ2-1,TRBV6-1,15,CASRILPGGWNEQFF,TGTGCCAGCAGAATCCTCCCGGGAGGTTGGAATGAGCAGTTCTTC
.,.,TRBJ2-3,TRBV6-1,14,CAGRTGAGIDEQYF,TGTGCCGGCCGTACGGGGGCAGGCATTGATGAGCAGTATTTT
.,.,TRBJ2-3,TRBV10-3,15,CATAPRAVGTGTQYF,TGTGCCACCGCCCCAAGGGCTGTCGGCACCGGGACGCAGTATTTT
.,TRBD1,TRBJ2-3,TRBV10-3,13,CAIQAVSTGEQYF,TGTGCCATTCAGGCTGTGAGCACAGGGGAGCAGTATTTT
.,.,TRBJ2-5,TRBV7-2,15,CARGRGGQGTETQYF,TGTGCCAGGGGCCGGGGGGGGCAAGGGACAGAGACCCAGTATTTC
.,.,TRBJ2-3,TRBV6-1,14,CAGSGGRDDDTQYF,TGTGCGGGCAGTGGGGGACGTGACGACGATACCCAGTATTTT
few,.,TRBJ2-7,TRBV6-1,13,CASSPDSHYEQYF,TGTGCCAGCAGCCCCGACAGCCACTACGAGCAGTACTTC
.,.,TRBJ1-1,TRBV6-5,14,CASSYGRRNTEAFF,TGTGCCAGCAGTTACGGCAGGCGGAACACTGAAGCTTTCTTT